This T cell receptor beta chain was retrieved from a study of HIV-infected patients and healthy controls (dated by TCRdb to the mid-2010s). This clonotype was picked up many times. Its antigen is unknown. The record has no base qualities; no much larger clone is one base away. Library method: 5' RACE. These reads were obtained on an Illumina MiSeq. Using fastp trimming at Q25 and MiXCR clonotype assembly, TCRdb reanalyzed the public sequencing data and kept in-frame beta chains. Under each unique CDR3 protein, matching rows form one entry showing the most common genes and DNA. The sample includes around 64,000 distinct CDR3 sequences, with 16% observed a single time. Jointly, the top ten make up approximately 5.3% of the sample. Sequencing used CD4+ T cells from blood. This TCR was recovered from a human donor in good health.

In nucleotides, the sequence is TGCAGCGTTGATTGGTTGACAGGGGTCGAGACCCAGTACTTC. It is translated as CSVDWLTGVETQYF. The chain joins TRBV29-1 to TRBJ2-5; TRBD1 aligns with 8 central bases. V lost 3 bases and J lost 5 bases, and the count of bases not matched to a germline gene is 8. CDR1 and CDR2, looked up from the germline V gene, are SQVTM and ANQGSEA. The CDR3, from cysteine to phenylalanine, totals 14 residues. Only the CDR3 portion is preserved as DNA: 42 bases, with reading frame beginning at the first base.